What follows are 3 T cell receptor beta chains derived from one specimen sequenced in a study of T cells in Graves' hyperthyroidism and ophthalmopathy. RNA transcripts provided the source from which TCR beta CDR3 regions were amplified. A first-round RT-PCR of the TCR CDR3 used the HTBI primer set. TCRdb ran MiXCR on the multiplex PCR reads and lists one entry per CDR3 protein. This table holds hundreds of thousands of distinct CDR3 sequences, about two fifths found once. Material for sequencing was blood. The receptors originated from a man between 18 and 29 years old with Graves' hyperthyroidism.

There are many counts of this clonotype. CDR3 protein: CASSEYKGEAFF. The CDR3 bases are TGTGCCAGCAGTGAATATAAGGGGGAAGCTTTCTTT. This sequence joins TRBV25-1 and TRBJ1-1; D may be TRBD1 (5 bases). The CDR3 runs 12 residues. Germline V CDR1 and CDR2: MGHDK, SYGVNS. V lost 0 bases and J 8 bases, leaving 7 bases between the germline ends.

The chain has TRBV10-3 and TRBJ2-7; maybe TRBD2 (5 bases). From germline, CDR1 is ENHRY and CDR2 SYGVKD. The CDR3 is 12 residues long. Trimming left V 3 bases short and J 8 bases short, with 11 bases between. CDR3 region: CAISEEGNQQYF. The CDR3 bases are TGTGCCATCAGTGAAGAGGGCAATCAGCAGTACTTC.

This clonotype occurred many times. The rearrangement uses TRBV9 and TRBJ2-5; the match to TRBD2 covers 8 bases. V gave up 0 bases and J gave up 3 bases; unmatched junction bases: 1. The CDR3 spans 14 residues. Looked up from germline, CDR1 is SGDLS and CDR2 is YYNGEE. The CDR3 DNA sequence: TGTGCCAGCAGCGTAGAAGCGGGAGAAGAGACCCAGTACTTC. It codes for CASSVEAGEETQYF.